Sequencing of this TCR beta chain was carried out in a study of T cells in Graves' hyperthyroidism and ophthalmopathy. Study-level findings and limits: Appearing also in blood were most of the thyroid clonotypes expanded above 0.001.

CDR3 length equals 14 residues. The V gene lost 1 base and the J gene lost 8 bases, with 12 bases spanning the gap. In germline, CDR1 is MGHDK, CDR2 SYGVNS. This clonotype was seen ten or more times. Its antigen is still unknown. RNA transcripts gave rise to amplified TCR beta CDR3 regions. Researchers ran a first-round RT-PCR on the TCR CDR3 using the HTBI primer set. MiXCR, run by TCRdb on the multiplex PCR reads, gives a single entry per CDR3 protein. The sample lists about 210,000 distinct CDR3 sequences; over 15% were seen once. The patients, who ranged from 18 to 65 in age, presented with newly diagnosed hyperthyroidism lasting under 2 months. Any patient presenting with uncontrolled infection, other autoimmune disease, pregnancy or lactation was left out. The study based diagnoses on clinical symptoms, serum thyroxine and TRAb, thyroid ultrasound and orbital computed tomography.

Material for sequencing was blood. The TCR originated in a man in his fifties or sixties with Graves' hyperthyroidism. The V gene is TRBV25-1, the J gene TRBJ2-1, with a weak D call TRBD2 (5 bases). CDR3 nucleotides: TGTGCCAGCAGTGAATGGTCGGTGGGAGATGAGCAGTTCTTC. It is translated as CASSEWSVGDEQFF.